The clone carrying this T cell receptor (beta chain) was detected once. Its antigen is unknown. V shed 6 bases and J 0 bases; nucleotides not matched to a gene: 8. The CDR3 has 17 residues. In germline, CDR1 is SNHLY, CDR2 FYNNEI. These data belong to a study of T cells in Graves' hyperthyroidism and ophthalmopathy. Study-wide results and limits: The authors' 13 V-J model separated ophthalmopathy from stable hyperthyroidism. Researchers found most expanded thyroid clonotypes above 0.001 in blood as well.

RNA transcripts were the template for amplifying TCR beta CDR3 regions. RT-PCR in the first round (using the HTBI primer set) targeted the TCR CDR3. MiXCR, applied by TCRdb to the multiplex PCR reads, yields one record per CDR3 protein. The repertoire holds some 320,000 distinct CDR3 sequences, with roughly 15% as singletons. The rearrangement uses TRBV2 and TRBJ2-2, with TRBD2 matching over 9 bases. This clonotype originated in a woman aged 40 to 50 with Graves' ophthalmopathy. Input material: blood. The CDR3 coding sequence is TGTGCCAGCAGCCAAGATAGACTAGCGGCGAACACCGGGGAGCTGTTTTTT. Translated: CASSQDRLAANTGELFF.